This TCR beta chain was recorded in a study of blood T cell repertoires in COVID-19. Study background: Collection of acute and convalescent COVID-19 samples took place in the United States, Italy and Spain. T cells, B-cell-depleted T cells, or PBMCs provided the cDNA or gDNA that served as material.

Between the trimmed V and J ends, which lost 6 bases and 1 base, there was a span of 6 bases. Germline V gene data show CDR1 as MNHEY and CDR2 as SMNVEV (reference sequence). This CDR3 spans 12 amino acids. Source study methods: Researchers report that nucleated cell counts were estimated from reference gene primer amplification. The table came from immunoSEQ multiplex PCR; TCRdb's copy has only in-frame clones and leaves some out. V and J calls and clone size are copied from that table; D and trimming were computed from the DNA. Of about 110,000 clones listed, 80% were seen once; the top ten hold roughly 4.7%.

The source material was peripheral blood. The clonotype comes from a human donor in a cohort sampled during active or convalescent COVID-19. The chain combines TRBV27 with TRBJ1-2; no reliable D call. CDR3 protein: CASRSNNYGYTF. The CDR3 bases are TGTGCCAGCAGGTCCAATAACTATGGCTACACCTTC.